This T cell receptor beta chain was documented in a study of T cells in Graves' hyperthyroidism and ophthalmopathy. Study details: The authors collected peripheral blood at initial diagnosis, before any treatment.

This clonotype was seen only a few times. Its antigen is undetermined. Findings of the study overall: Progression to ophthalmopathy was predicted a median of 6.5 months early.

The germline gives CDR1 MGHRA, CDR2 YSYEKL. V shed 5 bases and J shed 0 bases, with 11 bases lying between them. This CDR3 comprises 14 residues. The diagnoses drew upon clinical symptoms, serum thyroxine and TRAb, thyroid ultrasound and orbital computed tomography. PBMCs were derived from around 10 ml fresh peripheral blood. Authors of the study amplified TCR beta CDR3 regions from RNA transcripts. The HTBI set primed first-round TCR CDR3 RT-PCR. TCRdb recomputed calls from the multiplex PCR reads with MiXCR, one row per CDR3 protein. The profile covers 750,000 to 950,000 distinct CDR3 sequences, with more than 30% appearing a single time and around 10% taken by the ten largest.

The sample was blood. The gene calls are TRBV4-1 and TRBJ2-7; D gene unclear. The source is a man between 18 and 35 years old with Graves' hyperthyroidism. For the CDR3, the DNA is TGCGCCAGCAGCGTCGACGCTACCTCCTACGAGCAGTACTTC. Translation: CASSVDATSYEQYF.